The 30 T cell receptor beta chains reported below all come from one sample, sequenced in a study of CD8 T cells in Susac syndrome. A quantity of roughly 0.5 to 1 ug RNA underwent reverse transcription using random hexamers. TCRdb passed the immunoSEQ multiplex PCR reads through MiXCR, listing each CDR3 protein once. The repertoire includes around 130,000 distinct CDR3 sequences, around 94% of them detected once, and around 0.12% sits in the top ten. The sequenced sample consisted of CD4+ T cells from PBMCs. Receptors originate from a human donor with multiple sclerosis.

This chain joins TRBV29-1 and TRBJ2-5, with 10 bases lining up with TRBD1. Germline V lookup: CDR1 SQVTM, CDR2 ANQGSEA. The CDR3 runs to 16 residues. The ends lost 6 bases at V and 5 bases at J; junction bases unmatched: 15. CDR3 sequence: CSVARTGTGVGETQYF. CDR3 coding DNA: TGCAGCGTCGCACGTACCGGGACAGGGGTTGGGGAGACCCAGTACTTC. The full variable domain, its missing parts supplied by reference TRBV29-1 and TRBJ2-5, is SAVISQKPSRDICQRGTSLTIQCQVDSQVTMMFWYRQQPGQSLTLIATANQGSEATYESGFVIDKFPISRPNLTFSTLTVSNMSPEDSSIYLCSVARTGTGVGETQYFGPGTRLLVL.

J is TRBJ1-1 and V is TRBV5-4; D unclear. Trimming removed 4 bases at V and 3 bases at J, with 16 bases between. Germline V gene lookup returns CDR1 SGHNT and CDR2 YYREEE (reference sequence). This CDR3 comprises 15 residues. The CDR3 sequence is CASSPQRDIDTEAFF. CDR3 sequence (DNA): TGTGCCAGCAGCCCCCAGAGGGATATCGACACTGAAGCTTTCTTT.

The V call is TRBV5-4, the J call TRBJ2-1; 8 bases fit TRBD2. The J segment lost 9 bases and the V segment lost 9 bases, leaving 23 bases of the junction unmatched. The CDR3 is 17 residues long. Per germline, CDR1 SGHNT and CDR2 YYREEE (reference sequence). The CDR3 DNA is TGTGCCACCCGGGAGGGGCTAACTGAATTGTGGGATGGTGAGCAGTTCTTC. Amino acid sequence: CATREGLTELWDGEQFF.

The rearrangement joins TRBV7-2 to TRBJ2-7; D perhaps matches TRBD2 (7 bases). Germline V gene data show CDR1 as SGHTA and CDR2 as FQGNSA. This CDR3 comprises 15 residues. V was trimmed by 3 bases and J by 1 base, leaving 13 bases between them. In DNA form, the CDR3 reads TGTGCCAGCAGCTTCCAAGGGGGGGGATCCTACGAGCAGTACTTC. Translating gives CASSFQGGGSYEQYF.

The chain couples TRBV9 to TRBJ2-2, with a tentative D call TRBD1 (7 bases). CDR3 length: 16 residues. Trimming removed 4 bases at V and 4 bases at J, with 17 bases between. The germline V gene encodes CDR1 SGDLS and CDR2 YYNGEE. CDR3 loop: CASSPRAGQPTGELFF. The CDR3 nucleotides are TGTGCCAGCAGCCCGAGGGCGGGACAGCCCACCGGGGAGCTGTTTTTT.

The chain links TRBV3-1 to TRBJ1-1; weak D call: TRBD1 (6 bases). The germline CDR1 and CDR2 sequences are LGHDT and YNNKEL (reference sequence). The CDR3 is 15 amino acids. V was pared by 0 bases and J by 4 bases, with 12 bases between. CDR3 nucleotides: TGTGCCAGCAGCCAAGAAAAGGGGGGCGGCACTGAAGCTTTCTTT. Translation gives CASSQEKGGGTEAFF.

The chain joins TRBV24-1 to TRBJ2-2, with D possibly matching TRBD2 (5 bases). The germline gives CDR1 KGHDR, CDR2 SFDVKD. V gave up 4 bases and J gave up 8 bases, with 16 bases separating them. CDR3 length equals 15 residues. CDR3 nucleotides: TGTGCCACCAGTGACCCGAAGGCCGGGGTTGGGGAGCTGTTTTTT. Translated, it gives CATSDPKAGVGELFF.

The genes are TRBV6-6 and TRBJ1-1; D is uncertain. The germline gives CDR1 MNHNY, CDR2 SVGAGI (reference sequence). The CDR3 sequence is 16 residues long. V was trimmed by 5 bases and J by 5 bases, leaving 21 bases between them. In DNA, the CDR3 is TGTGCCAGCAGTAACAACCGACGAGGAGGAACGACTGAAGCTTTCTTT. Translation gives CASSNNRRGGTTEAFF.

V usage is TRBV2 and J usage is TRBJ2-5; the D is unclear. CDR3 length: 11 residues. Germline V gene sequence: CDR1 SNHLY, CDR2 FYNNEI. Deletions cut 0 bases from V and 4 bases from J, with 0 bases between. For the CDR3, the DNA is TGTGCCAGCAGTGAAGCAGAGACCCAGTACTTC. It specifies CASSEAETQYF.

This clonotype was picked up one time. The chain recombines TRBV20-1 with TRBJ2-1; D remains unclear. Germline CDR1 reads DFQATT; CDR2 reads SNEGSKA (reference sequence). The V end lost 7 bases, the J end lost 2 bases, and 9 bases lay between the germline ends. The CDR3 is made up of 12 amino acids. The CDR3 is CSVQEPYNEQFF. The CDR3, as DNA: TGCAGTGTGCAGGAGCCCTACAATGAGCAGTTCTTC.

CDR3 nucleotide sequence: TGTGCCAGCAGCCCCCTGACTAGCGCAGACTACGAGCAGTACTTC. It translates to CASSPLTSADYEQYF. The V and J genes are TRBV7-6 and TRBJ2-7; 8 nucleotides align to TRBD2. The CDR3 spans 15 residues. Germline trimming cut 5 bases from V and 3 bases from J; bases unmatched to any gene: 9. Germline CDR1 is SGHVS and CDR2 is FNYEAQ.

The rearrangement joins TRBV20-1 to TRBJ1-5; 8 bases are a match to TRBD1. This CDR3 has 14 amino acids. Germline CDR1 DFQATT, CDR2 SNEGSKA (reference sequence). Trimming removed 0 bases from V and 7 bases from J; junction bases left unmatched: 5. The CDR3: CSARDPTGVQPQHF. In nucleotides, the CDR3 is TGCAGTGCTAGAGATCCGACAGGGGTCCAGCCCCAGCATTTT.

V is TRBV12-3 or TRBV12-4 and J is TRBJ1-5; D is ambiguous. V shed 7 bases and J shed 6 bases, with 7 bases lying between them. CDR3 length: 11 residues. CDR3 in amino acids: CASTFIQPQHF. CDR3 DNA: TGTGCCAGCACCTTTATTCAGCCCCAGCATTTT.

The rearrangement links TRBV29-1 to TRBJ1-1, with D tentatively TRBD1 (6 bases). The CDR3 consists of 12 residues. V dropped 7 bases and J dropped 1 base, with 10 bases sitting between them. Germline-derived CDR1 and CDR2 are SQVTM and ANQGSEA. CDR3 sequence: CSARGSNTEAFF. The CDR3 DNA is TGCAGCGCGAGGGGGTCGAACACTGAAGCTTTCTTT.

The count of this clonotype is one. The gene calls are TRBV27 and TRBJ2-7; 8 nucleotides match TRBD2. CDR1 and CDR2 (germline): MNHEY, SMNVEV (reference sequence). This CDR3 contains 13 residues. The J segment lost 7 bases and the V segment lost 6 bases, leaving 8 bases of the junction unmatched. The DNA of the CDR3 is TGTGCCAGCAGAAAGCGGGGGAGCGCGGAGCAGTACTTC. It yields the protein CASRKRGSAEQYF.

The V gene is TRBV30, the J gene TRBJ2-1, with D maybe TRBD2 (6 bases). Trimming stripped 2 bases from V and 6 bases from J, with 11 bases between. Germline values: CDR1 GTSNPN, CDR2 SVGIG (reference sequence). The CDR3 is 13 residues long. Here the CDR3 DNA reads TGTGCCTGGAGTAATTCCGGGGGCAATGAGCAGTTCTTC. The encoded protein is CAWSNSGGNEQFF.

This clonotype was counted a few times. The rearrangement joins TRBV30 to TRBJ1-2; TRBD1 might be the D (5 bases). The length of the CDR3 is 13 residues. Germline V gene data show CDR1 as GTSNPN and CDR2 as SVGIG (reference sequence). V was shortened by 7 bases and J by 4 bases, with 16 bases between the two germline ends. This CDR3 is CASTGDNGYGYTF. The CDR3 DNA is TGTGCCTCTACGGGGGATAATGGCTATGGCTACACCTTC.

The rearrangement uses TRBV7-8 and TRBJ1-1; tentatively, D is TRBD1 (5 bases). Germline V gene data show CDR1 as SGHVS and CDR2 as FQNEAQ. The CDR3 contains 15 residues. With 5 bases removed from V and 5 bases from J, the gap between germline ends came to 18 bases. This chain's CDR3 is CASSPVRARRTEAFF. CDR3 nucleotides: TGTGCCAGCAGCCCCGTCAGGGCTCGGAGGACTGAAGCTTTCTTT.

The gene calls are TRBV7-9 and TRBJ1-1, with TRBD1 as a possible D gene (5 bases). V was clipped by 8 bases and J by 1 base, with 11 bases between them. There are 13 residues in the CDR3. Germline loops: CDR1 SEHNR, CDR2 FQNEAQ (reference sequence). The CDR3 is CASANQGNTEAFF. Here the CDR3 DNA reads TGTGCCAGCGCCAACCAGGGGAACACTGAAGCTTTCTTT.

The chain recombines TRBV19 with TRBJ2-3; 8 bases line up with TRBD2. The ends lost 3 bases at V and 4 bases at J; junction bases unmatched: 3. The germline V gene has CDR1 LNHDA and CDR2 SQIVND (reference sequence). The CDR3 is 14 amino acids. CDR3 sequence (DNA): TGTGCCAGTAGTATTGGACTAGCCTCAGATACGCAGTATTTT. Its translation: CASSIGLASDTQYF.

The genes are TRBV3-1 and TRBJ2-5; 8 nucleotides align to TRBD1. J gave up 3 bases and V 4 bases, and 4 bases lay outside the gene matches. The CDR3 covers 14 residues. Germline V gives CDR1 LGHDT, CDR2 YNNKEL (reference sequence). CDR3 region: CASSPSDREETQYF. The CDR3 coding sequence is TGTGCCAGCAGCCCGTCGGACAGGGAAGAGACCCAGTACTTC.

This rearrangement joins TRBV12-3 or TRBV12-4 to TRBJ1-2, with 7 bases that match TRBD1. The junction had 9 bases not matched to a gene; V was cut back by 5 bases and J by 6 bases. The CDR3 runs to 14 residues. CDR3 protein: CASSLSQGGNGYTF. The CDR3, as DNA: TGTGCCAGCAGTCTAAGCCAGGGGGGCAATGGCTACACCTTC.

This clonotype appeared once. This chain links TRBV27 with TRBJ1-2; 8 bases agree with TRBD1. The germline V gene encodes CDR1 MNHEY and CDR2 SMNVEV (reference sequence). This CDR3 contains 12 residues. V lost 8 bases, J lost 7 bases, and 6 bases stayed unmatched. Here the CDR3 reads CASQQGGSGYTF. The CDR3 DNA is TGTGCCAGCCAACAGGGGGGCTCTGGCTACACCTTC.

The gene calls are TRBV23-1 and TRBJ1-1; D possibly corresponds to TRBD1 (6 bases). TRBV23-1 is sorted into the ORF group, with uncertain function. This CDR3 is 16 amino acids long. V was pared by 1 base and J by 0 bases, with 12 bases between. CDR3 sequence: CASSQWAGTLNTEAFF. In DNA, the CDR3 is TGCGCCAGCAGTCAATGGGCAGGGACACTGAACACTGAAGCTTTCTTT.

The chain recombines TRBV7-9 with TRBJ2-1; perhaps TRBD2 as D (6 bases). Germline V gene lookup returns CDR1 SEHNR and CDR2 FQNEAQ (reference sequence). The CDR3 totals 17 residues. The V end was cut by 4 bases, the J end by 0 bases, with 16 bases between. The CDR3: CASSSLLALSSYNEQFF. The CDR3 DNA is TGTGCCAGCAGCTCTCTACTAGCCCTGAGCTCCTACAATGAGCAGTTCTTC.

The chain's CDR3 is CSASANSGYEQYF. The DNA of the CDR3 is TGCAGTGCTAGTGCCAACTCGGGGTACGAGCAGTACTTC. The gene calls are TRBV20-1 and TRBJ2-7, with D possibly TRBD2 on 5 matching bases. Germline V gene data show CDR1 as DFQATT and CDR2 as SNEGSKA (reference sequence). There are 13 residues in the CDR3. V was cut by 3 bases and J by 4 bases, with 13 bases left in between.

This clonotype was seen only once. This rearrangement joins TRBV5-1 to TRBJ2-7, with TRBD1 matching over 8 bases. This CDR3 is 15 amino acids long. The V segment lost 5 bases and the J segment 5 bases; nucleotides outside the gene matches: 12. Germline V gives CDR1 SGHRS, CDR2 YFSETQ. The CDR3 here is CASSFLGQGGNEQYF. CDR3 DNA sequence: TGCGCCAGCAGTTTCTTAGGACAGGGTGGAAACGAGCAGTACTTC.

The chain couples TRBV5-1 to TRBJ1-2; D remains unclear. The CDR3 extends over 14 amino acids. Germline CDR1 reads SGHRS; CDR2 reads YFSETQ. V was trimmed by 0 bases and J by 1 base, leaving 7 bases between them. The CDR3, as DNA: TGCGCCAGCAGCTTGGATGAGAGTAACTATGGCTACACCTTC. It yields the protein CASSLDESNYGYTF.

The gene calls are TRBV19 and TRBJ2-7; the match to TRBD2 covers 7 bases. Germline trimming cut 9 bases from V and 4 bases from J; bases unmatched to any gene: 18. CDR1 is LNHDA and CDR2 is SQIVND in the germline V gene (reference sequence). The CDR3 is 16 residues long. This chain's CDR3 is CASAGGFGGKPYEQYF. CDR3 in DNA: TGTGCCAGCGCAGGCGGATTCGGGGGGAAGCCTTACGAGCAGTACTTC.

The chain is built from TRBV20-1 and TRBJ1-5; 10 bases align to TRBD1. V shed 6 bases and J 4 bases; nucleotides not matched to a gene: 6. Germline V lookup: CDR1 DFQATT, CDR2 SNEGSKA (reference sequence). The CDR3 has 14 residues. The CDR3 is CSATLGQGNQPQHF. As DNA, the CDR3 is TGCAGTGCAACTTTGGGACAGGGGAATCAGCCCCAGCATTTT.